This T cell receptor beta chain is drawn from a study of cytomegalovirus exposure and HLA in healthy donors. The study's findings and limits: Clonal expansion, a later analysis showed, was greater in HLA-associated TCR beta chains than in equally common others.

For this clone: Its antigen is not known.

Though nominally healthy at sampling, donors likely had unrecorded immune exposures. Researchers ran the PCR with 60 Vbeta and 13 Jbeta primers. In the source study's methods: In a later analysis, 8.5 million to 14 million of tens of millions of unique beta chains occurred in at least two donors. Libraries were prepared by immunoSEQ multiplex PCR; TCRdb keeps only in-frame clonotypes and omits some of them. V and J calls plus clone size are reproduced from that table; the DNA served to infer D and trimming. The sample shows roughly 190,000 clones, around 85% of them seen only once. CDR1 and CDR2 from the germline V gene are SGHRS and YFSETQ. The CDR3 is 13 residues long. V was pared by 3 bases and J by 6 bases, with 2 bases of the junction left unmatched.

The V and J genes are TRBV5-1 and TRBJ2-2; 7 bases are shared with TRBD1. The clonotype was recovered from a man aged 50 to 59 in good health and CMV-seronegative. Sequencing was carried out using PBMCs. CDR3 protein: CASSWTGSGELFF. The CDR3 DNA is TGCGCCAGCAGCTGGACAGGATCCGGGGAGCTGTTTTTT. Full variable domain (outside the CDR3, taken from reference TRBV5-1 and TRBJ2-2): KAGVTQTPRYLIKTRGQQVTLSCSPISGHRSVSWYQQTPGQGLQFLFEYFSETQRNKGNFPGRFSGRQFSNSRSEMNVSTLELGDSALYLCASSWTGSGELFFGEGSRLTVL.